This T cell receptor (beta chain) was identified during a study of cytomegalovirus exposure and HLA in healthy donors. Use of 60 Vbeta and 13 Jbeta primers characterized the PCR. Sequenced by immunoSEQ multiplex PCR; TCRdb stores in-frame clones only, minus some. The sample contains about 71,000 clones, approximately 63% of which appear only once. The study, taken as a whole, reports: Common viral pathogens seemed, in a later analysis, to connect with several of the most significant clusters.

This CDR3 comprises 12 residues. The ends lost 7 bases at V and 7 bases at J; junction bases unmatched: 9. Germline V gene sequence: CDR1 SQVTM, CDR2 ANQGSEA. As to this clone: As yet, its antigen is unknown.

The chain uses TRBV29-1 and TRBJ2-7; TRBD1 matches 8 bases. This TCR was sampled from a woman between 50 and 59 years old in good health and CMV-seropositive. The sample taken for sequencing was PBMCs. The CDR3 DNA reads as TGCAGCGGGGGGGACAGGTTTGAAGAGCAGTACTTC. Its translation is CSGGDRFEEQYF.